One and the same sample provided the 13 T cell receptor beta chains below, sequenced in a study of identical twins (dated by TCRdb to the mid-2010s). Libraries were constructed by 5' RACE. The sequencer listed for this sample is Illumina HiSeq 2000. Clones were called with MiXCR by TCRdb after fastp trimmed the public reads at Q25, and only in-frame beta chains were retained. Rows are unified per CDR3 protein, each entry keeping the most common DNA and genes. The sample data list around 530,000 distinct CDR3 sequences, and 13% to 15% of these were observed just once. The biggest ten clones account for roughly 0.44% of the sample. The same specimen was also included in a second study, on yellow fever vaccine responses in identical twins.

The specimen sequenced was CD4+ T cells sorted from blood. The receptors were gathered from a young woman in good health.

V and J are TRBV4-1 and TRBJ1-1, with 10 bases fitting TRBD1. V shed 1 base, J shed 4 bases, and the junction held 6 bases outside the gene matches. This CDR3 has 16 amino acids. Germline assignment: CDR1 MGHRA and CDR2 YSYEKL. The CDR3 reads CASSQGARTGGTEAFF. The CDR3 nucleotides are TGCGCCAGCAGCCAAGGGGCCCGGACAGGGGGCACTGAAGCTTTCTTT.

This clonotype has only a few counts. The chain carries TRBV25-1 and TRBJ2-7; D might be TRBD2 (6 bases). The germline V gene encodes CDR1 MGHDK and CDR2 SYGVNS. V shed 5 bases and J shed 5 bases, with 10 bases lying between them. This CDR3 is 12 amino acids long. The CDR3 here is CASSFWGDEQYF. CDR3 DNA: TGTGCCAGCAGTTTTTGGGGGGACGAGCAGTACTTC.

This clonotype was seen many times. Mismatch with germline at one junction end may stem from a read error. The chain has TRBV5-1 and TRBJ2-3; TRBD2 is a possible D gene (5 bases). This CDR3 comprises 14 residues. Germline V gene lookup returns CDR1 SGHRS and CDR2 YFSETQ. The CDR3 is CASSLASSTDTQYF. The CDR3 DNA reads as TGTGCCAGCAGCTTAGCGTCCAGCACAGATACGCAGTATTTT.

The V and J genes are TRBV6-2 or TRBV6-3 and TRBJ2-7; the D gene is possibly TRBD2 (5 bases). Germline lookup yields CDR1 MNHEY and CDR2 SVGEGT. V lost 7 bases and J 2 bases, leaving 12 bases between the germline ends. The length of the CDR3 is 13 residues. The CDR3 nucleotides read TGTGCCAGCATACAAGGGAGCCCCTACGAGCAGTACTTC. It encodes CASIQGSPYEQYF.

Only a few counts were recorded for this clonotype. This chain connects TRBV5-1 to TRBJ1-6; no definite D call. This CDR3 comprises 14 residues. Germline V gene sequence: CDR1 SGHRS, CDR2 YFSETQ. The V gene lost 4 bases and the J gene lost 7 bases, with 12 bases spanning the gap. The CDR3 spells CASSLNEGNSPLHF. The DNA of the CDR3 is TGCGCCAGCAGCCTAAACGAGGGAAATTCACCCCTCCACTTT.

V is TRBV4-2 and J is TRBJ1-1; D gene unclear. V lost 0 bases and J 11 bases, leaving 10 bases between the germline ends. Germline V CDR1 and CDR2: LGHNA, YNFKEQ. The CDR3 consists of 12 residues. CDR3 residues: CASSQERREAFF. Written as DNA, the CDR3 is TGTGCCAGCAGCCAAGAGCGGAGGGAGGCTTTCTTT.

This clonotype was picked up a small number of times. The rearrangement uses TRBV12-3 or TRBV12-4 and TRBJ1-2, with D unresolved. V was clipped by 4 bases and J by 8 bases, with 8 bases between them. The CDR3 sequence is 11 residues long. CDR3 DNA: TGTGCCAGCAGTTGGATGGGAGGCTACACCTTC. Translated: CASSWMGGYTF.

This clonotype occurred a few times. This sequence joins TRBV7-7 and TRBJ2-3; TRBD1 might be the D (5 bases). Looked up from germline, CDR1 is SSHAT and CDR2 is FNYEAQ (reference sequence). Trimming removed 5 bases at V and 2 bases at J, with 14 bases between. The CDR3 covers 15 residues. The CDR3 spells CASSRTTVFTDTQYF. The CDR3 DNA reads TGTGCCAGCAGCAGGACAACTGTGTTCACAGATACGCAGTATTTT.

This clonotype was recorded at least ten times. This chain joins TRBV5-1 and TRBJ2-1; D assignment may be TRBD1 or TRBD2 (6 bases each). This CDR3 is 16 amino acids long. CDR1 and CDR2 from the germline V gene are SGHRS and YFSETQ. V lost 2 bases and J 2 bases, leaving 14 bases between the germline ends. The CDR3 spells CASSFGDGGPYNEQFF. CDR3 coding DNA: TGCGCCAGCAGCTTCGGGGATGGGGGGCCCTACAATGAGCAGTTCTTC.

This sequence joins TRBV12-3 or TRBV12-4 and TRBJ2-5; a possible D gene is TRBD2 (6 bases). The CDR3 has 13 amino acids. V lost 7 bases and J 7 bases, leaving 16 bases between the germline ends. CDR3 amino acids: CASTNSGSGTQYF. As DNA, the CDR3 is TGTGCCAGCACCAATAGCGGCTCAGGGACCCAGTACTTC.

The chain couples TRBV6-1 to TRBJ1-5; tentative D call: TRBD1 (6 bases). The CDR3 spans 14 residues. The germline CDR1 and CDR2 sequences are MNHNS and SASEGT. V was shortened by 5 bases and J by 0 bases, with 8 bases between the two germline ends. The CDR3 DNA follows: TGTGCCAGCAGTCAACAGGGTAGCAATCAGCCCCAGCATTTT. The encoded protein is CASSQQGSNQPQHF.

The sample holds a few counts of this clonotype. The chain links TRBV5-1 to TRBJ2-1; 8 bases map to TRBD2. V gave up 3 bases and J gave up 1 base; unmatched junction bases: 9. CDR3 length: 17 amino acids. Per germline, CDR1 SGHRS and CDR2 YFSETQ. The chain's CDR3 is CASSSRGGDVSYNEQFF. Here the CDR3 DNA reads TGCGCCAGCAGCTCCCGGGGGGGCGATGTTTCCTACAATGAGCAGTTCTTC.

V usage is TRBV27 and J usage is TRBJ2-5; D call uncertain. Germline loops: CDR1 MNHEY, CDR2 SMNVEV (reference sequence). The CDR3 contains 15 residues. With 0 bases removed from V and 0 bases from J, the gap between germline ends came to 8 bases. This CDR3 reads CASSLSPLHQETQYF. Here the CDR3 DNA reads TGTGCCAGCAGTTTATCGCCGTTACACCAAGAGACCCAGTACTTC.